This T cell receptor (beta chain) appears in the sequencing data of a study of blood T cell repertoires in COVID-19. Overall study context: Samples taken during acute and convalescent COVID-19 were collected in the United States, Italy and Spain. The cDNA or gDNA used as material had been derived from T cells, B-cell-depleted T cells, or PBMCs.

V shed 1 base and J shed 3 bases, with 18 bases lying between them. Germline V gene lookup returns CDR1 LGHNA and CDR2 YSLEER. The CDR3 consists of 17 residues. Per the authors' pipeline: Nucleated cell counts were estimated from reference gene primer amplification. Sequenced by immunoSEQ multiplex PCR; TCRdb stores in-frame clones only, minus some. Clone size and V and J calls were adopted from that table, with D and trimming inferred from the DNA. In the table there are about 360,000 clones, about four fifths of which are singletons. The gene calls are TRBV4-3 and TRBJ1-2, with D perhaps TRBD1 (6 bases). The sequenced material came from peripheral blood. The sequence was obtained from a man younger than 45 with active or convalescent COVID-19. CDR3 bases: TGCGCCAGCAGCCAAGTCCCCTACAGGGTTGAGGACTATGGCTACACCTTC. Translating it yields CASSQVPYRVEDYGYTF.